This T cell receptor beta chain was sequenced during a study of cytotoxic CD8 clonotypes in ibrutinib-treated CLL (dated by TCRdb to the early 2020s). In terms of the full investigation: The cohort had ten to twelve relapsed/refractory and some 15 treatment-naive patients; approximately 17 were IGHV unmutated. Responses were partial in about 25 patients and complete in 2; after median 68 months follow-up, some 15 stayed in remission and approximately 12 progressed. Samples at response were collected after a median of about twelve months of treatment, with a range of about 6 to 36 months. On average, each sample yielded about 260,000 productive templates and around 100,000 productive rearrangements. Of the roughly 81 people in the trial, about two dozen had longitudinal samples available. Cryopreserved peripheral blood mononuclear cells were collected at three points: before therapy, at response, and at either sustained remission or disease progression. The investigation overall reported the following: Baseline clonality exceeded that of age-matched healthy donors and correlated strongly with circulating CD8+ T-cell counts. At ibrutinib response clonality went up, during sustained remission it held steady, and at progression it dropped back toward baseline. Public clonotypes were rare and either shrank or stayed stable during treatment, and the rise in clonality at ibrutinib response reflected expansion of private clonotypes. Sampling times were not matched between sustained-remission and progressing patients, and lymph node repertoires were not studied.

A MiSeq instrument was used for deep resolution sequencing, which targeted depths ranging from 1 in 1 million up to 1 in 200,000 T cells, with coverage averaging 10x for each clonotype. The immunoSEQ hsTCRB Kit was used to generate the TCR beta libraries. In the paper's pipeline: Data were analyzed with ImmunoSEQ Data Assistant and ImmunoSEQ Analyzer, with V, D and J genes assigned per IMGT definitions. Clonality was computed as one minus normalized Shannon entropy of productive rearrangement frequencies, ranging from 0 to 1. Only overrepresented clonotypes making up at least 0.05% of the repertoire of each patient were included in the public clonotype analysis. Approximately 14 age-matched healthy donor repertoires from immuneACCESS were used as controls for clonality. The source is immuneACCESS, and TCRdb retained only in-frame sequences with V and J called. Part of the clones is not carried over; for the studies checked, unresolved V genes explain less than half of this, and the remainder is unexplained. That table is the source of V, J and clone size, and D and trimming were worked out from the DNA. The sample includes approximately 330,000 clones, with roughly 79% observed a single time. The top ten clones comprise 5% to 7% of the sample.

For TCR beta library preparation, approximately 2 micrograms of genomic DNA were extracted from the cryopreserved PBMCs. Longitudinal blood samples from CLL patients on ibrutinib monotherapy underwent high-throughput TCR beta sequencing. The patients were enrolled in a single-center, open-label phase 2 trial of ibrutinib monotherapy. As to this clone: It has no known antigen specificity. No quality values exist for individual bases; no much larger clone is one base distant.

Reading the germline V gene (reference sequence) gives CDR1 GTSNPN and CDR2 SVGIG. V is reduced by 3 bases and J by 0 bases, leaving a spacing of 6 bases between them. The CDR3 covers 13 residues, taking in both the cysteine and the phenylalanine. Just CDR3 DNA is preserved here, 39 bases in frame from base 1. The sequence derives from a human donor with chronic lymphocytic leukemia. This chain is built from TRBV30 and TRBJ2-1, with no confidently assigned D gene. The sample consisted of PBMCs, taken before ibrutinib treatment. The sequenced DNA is TGTGCCTGGAGCGAGAGCTCCTACAATGAGCAGTTCTTC. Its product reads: CAWSESSYNEQFF.